The 25 T cell receptor beta chains below all came from one sample that was sequenced in a study of identical twins. TCRdb recomputed calls from the 5' RACE reads with MiXCR, one row per CDR3 protein. The profile shows under 900,000 distinct CDR3 sequences, 15% to 20% of them singletons. This same sample was also part of a study on T cells expressing NK-cell markers.

Source material: PBMCs. The receptors were sampled from a woman aged 18 to 35 in good health.

The genes are TRBV7-3 and TRBJ2-3; TRBD2 matches 12 bases. V was pared by 5 bases and J by 4 bases, with 13 bases of the junction left unmatched. CDR3 length: 18 residues. The germline V gene has CDR1 SGHTA and CDR2 FQGTGA. The CDR3 DNA sequence: TGTGCCAGCAGCCCCCGACTAGCGGGAGCAAGTGGTGCAGATACGCAGTATTTT. Its protein product is CASSPRLAGASGADTQYF. Full variable domain (remainder filled in from reference TRBV7-3 and TRBJ2-3): GAGVSQTPSNKVTEKGKYVELRCDPISGHTALYWYRQSLGQGPEFLIYFQGTGAADDSGLPNDRFFAVRPEGSVSTLKIQRTERGDSAVYLCASSPRLAGASGADTQYFGPGTRLTVL.

The chain is built from TRBV20-1 and TRBJ2-5; 11 nucleotides align to TRBD2. CDR1 and CDR2 from the germline V gene are DFQATT and SNEGSKA (reference sequence). V lost 3 bases to trimming and J lost 2 bases; unmatched junction nucleotides: 14. The CDR3 runs 18 residues. CDR3 nucleotide sequence: TGCAGTGCTAGGGAGGGTTGGTTGACTAGCGGGGATCAAGAGACCCAGTACTTC. Translating gives CSAREGWLTSGDQETQYF.

This clonotype was counted between two and nine times. J is TRBJ2-5 and V is TRBV7-2; 9 nucleotides agree with TRBD1. Germline values: CDR1 SGHTA, CDR2 FQGNSA. The CDR3 covers 15 residues. V gave up 5 bases and J gave up 5 bases; unmatched junction bases: 9. In nucleotides, the CDR3 is TGTGCCAGCAGCCCCCACAGGGGGCTAGGTGAGACCCAGTACTTC. This translates into CASSPHRGLGETQYF.

The genes are TRBV29-1 and TRBJ2-1; D is uncertain. The CDR3 spans 10 residues. Germline CDR1 reads SQVTM; CDR2 reads ANQGSEA. Trimming shortened V by 7 bases and J by 2 bases, and 3 bases separated the two germline ends. The DNA for the CDR3 is TGCAGCGGGACCTACAATGAGCAGTTCTTC. Translated, it gives CSGTYNEQFF.

This clonotype was observed a few times. The V gene is TRBV29-1, the J gene TRBJ1-2, with D unresolved. V lost 3 bases and J lost 4, with 12 bases in between. This CDR3 region has 13 residues. Germline CDR1 and CDR2: SQVTM and ANQGSEA. The CDR3 sequence: CSVEPARSYGYTF. In DNA form, the CDR3 reads TGCAGCGTTGAGCCGGCTCGTAGCTATGGCTACACCTTC.

The genes are TRBV2 and TRBJ2-7; D is unclear. The CDR3 runs 15 residues. Germline CDR1 is SNHLY and CDR2 is FYNNEI. V lost 4 bases to trimming and J lost 0 bases, with 13 bases between them. The CDR3 bases are TGTGCCAGCAGTGGACTGTTTCTTAGCTCCTACGAGCAGTACTTC. Translating gives CASSGLFLSSYEQYF.

The rearrangement uses TRBV20-1 and TRBJ2-1; a weak D match, TRBD2 (5 bases). V was pared by 7 bases and J by 4 bases, with 11 bases between. The CDR3 length is 12 residues. Germline V gene data show CDR1 as DFQATT and CDR2 as SNEGSKA (reference sequence). CDR3 bases: TGCAGTGGGGGTAGCGAATACAATGAGCAGTTCTTC. This encodes CSGGSEYNEQFF.

This clonotype was picked up a small number of times. The chain joins TRBV5-8 to TRBJ2-5; D might be TRBD1 (6 bases). Trimming took 4 bases from V and 3 from J, leaving 13 bases between them. Germline assignment: CDR1 SGHTS and CDR2 YDEGEE. This CDR3 spans 14 amino acids. The DNA of the CDR3 is TGTGCCAGCAGCAGATGGGGGCGAGAAGAGACCCAGTACTTC. Protein product: CASSRWGREETQYF.

At least ten counts were recorded for this clonotype. This chain connects TRBV7-3 to TRBJ1-1, with D hard to call. The CDR3 runs 12 residues. Germline assignment: CDR1 SGHTA and CDR2 FQGTGA. Trimming cost V 0 bases and J 8 bases, with 7 bases left between them. The CDR3 DNA is TGTGCCAGCAGCTTAACAGGAGGGGAAGCTTTCTTT. Translating it yields CASSLTGGEAFF. Full variable domain (remainder filled in from reference TRBV7-3 and TRBJ1-1): GAGVSQTPSNKVTEKGKYVELRCDPISGHTALYWYRQSLGQGPEFLIYFQGTGAADDSGLPNDRFFAVRPEGSVSTLKIQRTERGDSAVYLCASSLTGGEAFFGQGTRLTVV.

V and J are TRBV7-2 and TRBJ2-2, with D tentatively TRBD2 (5 bases). From germline, CDR1 is SGHTA and CDR2 FQGNSA. The CDR3 spans 17 residues. Trimming took off 5 bases at V and 5 bases at J, with 21 bases between the two ends. In DNA, the CDR3 is TGTGCCAGCAGCGGAACTAGGTATCGGTCTCTGACCGGGGAGCTGTTTTTT. This encodes CASSGTRYRSLTGELFF.

V gene TRBV6-2 or TRBV6-3 combines with J gene TRBJ2-3, with D tentatively TRBD1 or TRBD2 (5 bases each). Trimming removed 3 bases at V and 0 bases at J, with 10 bases between. CDR1 and CDR2 (germline): MNHEY, SVGEGT. The CDR3 spans 15 residues. CDR3 residues: CASSYQGVSTDTQYF. The CDR3 DNA reads TGTGCCAGCAGTTATCAGGGAGTAAGCACAGATACGCAGTATTTT.

The chain employs TRBV5-1 and TRBJ2-7, with TRBD2 matching over 10 bases. The V gene end was trimmed by 5 bases and the J gene end by 1 base; junction bases not matched to a gene: 6. Germline loops: CDR1 SGHRS, CDR2 YFSETQ. The CDR3 loop spans 15 amino acids. CDR3 region: CASRTSGTRSYEQYF. DNA of the CDR3: TGCGCCAGCAGAACTAGCGGGACCCGGTCCTACGAGCAGTACTTC.

This clonotype was recorded a few times. The chain uses TRBV2 and TRBJ2-7; D is unresolved. In germline, CDR1 is SNHLY, CDR2 FYNNEI. CDR3 size: 14 residues. V was trimmed by 8 bases and J by 2 bases, leaving 16 bases between them. The CDR3 sequence is CASQTDAKTYEQYF. Here the CDR3 DNA reads TGTGCCAGCCAGACCGACGCGAAAACCTACGAGCAGTACTTC.

This clonotype was recorded a few times. The rearrangement joins TRBV29-1 to TRBJ2-2; 7 nucleotides line up with TRBD1. V shed 6 bases, J shed 7 bases, and the junction held 8 bases outside the gene matches. The CDR3 has 13 residues. In germline, CDR1 is SQVTM, CDR2 ANQGSEA. CDR3: CSVRQGGSGELFF. In nucleotides, the CDR3 is TGCAGCGTCCGACAGGGTGGCAGCGGGGAGCTGTTTTTT.

This chain uses TRBV18 with TRBJ2-1; 12 positions agree with TRBD2. The ends lost 2 bases at V and 5 bases at J; junction bases unmatched: 7. The germline V gene encodes CDR1 KGHSH and CDR2 LQKENI. This CDR3 contains 17 residues. In DNA, the CDR3 is TGTGCCAGCTCACCAAGACGGTCTAGCGGGGGGGACAATGAGCAGTTCTTC. It yields the protein CASSPRRSSGGDNEQFF.

This clonotype was counted a few times. This chain links TRBV12-3 or TRBV12-4 with TRBJ1-6; D is undetermined. V was shortened by 5 bases and J by 5 bases, with 10 bases between the two germline ends. This CDR3 has 14 amino acids. The CDR3 loop is CASSGRRNNSPLHF. CDR3 coding DNA: TGTGCCAGCAGTGGGAGACGGAATAATTCACCCCTCCACTTT.

The gene calls are TRBV5-1 and TRBJ2-3; 11 bases align to TRBD1. The CDR3 consists of 15 residues. V lost 0 bases, J lost 8 bases, and 5 bases stayed unmatched. Per the germline V gene, CDR1 is SGHRS and CDR2 is YFSETQ. The CDR3 DNA is TGCGCCAGCAGCTTGGAAGGGACAGGGGGTTCTACGCAGTATTTT. Amino acid sequence: CASSLEGTGGSTQYF.

This clonotype was recorded at least ten times. The V call is TRBV5-1, the J call TRBJ2-5; 8 nucleotides match TRBD2. In germline, CDR1 is SGHRS, CDR2 YFSETQ. The CDR3 is 16 amino acids. V lost 1 base, J lost 5 bases, and 10 bases stayed unmatched. This chain's CDR3 is CASSLNFAGGEETQYF. DNA of the CDR3: TGCGCCAGCAGCTTGAATTTCGCGGGAGGAGAGGAGACCCAGTACTTC.

In this sample, this clonotype turned up a few times. The genes are TRBV12-5 and TRBJ1-6, with 8 positions matching TRBD1. J lost 6 bases, V lost 3 bases, and 4 bases had no gene match. CDR1 and CDR2 (germline): LGHNT, FRNRAP. The CDR3 spans 15 residues. In nucleotides, the CDR3 is TGTGCTAGTGGTTTCCAGACAGGGGTTAATTCACCCCTCCACTTT. Translated, it gives CASGFQTGVNSPLHF.

This clonotype turned up a few times. J is TRBJ2-7 and V is TRBV12-3 or TRBV12-4; D is ambiguous. Trimming removed 3 bases at V and 6 bases at J, with 9 bases between. The length of the CDR3 is 12 residues. CDR3 sequence: CASSFRALEQYF. The CDR3, as DNA: TGTGCCAGCAGTTTTAGAGCCCTCGAGCAGTACTTC.

The V gene is TRBV2, the J gene TRBJ2-7; weak D call: TRBD1 (6 bases). Trimming took 8 bases from V and 0 from J, leaving 11 bases between them. Germline CDR1 reads SNHLY; CDR2 reads FYNNEI. This CDR3 is built from 13 residues. CDR3 in DNA: TGTGCCAGCGGGGGCGGGTACTCCTACGAGCAGTACTTC. This encodes CASGGGYSYEQYF. Full variable domain (rest looked up from reference TRBV2 and TRBJ2-7): EPEVTQTPSHQVTQMGQEVILRCVPISNHLYFYWYRQILGQKVEFLVSFYNNEISEKSEIFDDQFSVERPDGSNFTLKIRSTKLEDSAMYFCASGGGYSYEQYFGPGTRLTVT.

This clonotype appeared a few times. The chain combines TRBV4-3 with TRBJ2-7; TRBD2 matches 7 bases. V was pared by 3 bases and J by 1 base, with 6 bases of the junction left unmatched. CDR1 is LGHNA and CDR2 is YSLEER in the germline V gene. The CDR3 runs 15 residues. Here the CDR3 reads CASSQGEGPSYEQYF. The CDR3, as DNA: TGCGCCAGCAGCCAGGGGGAGGGCCCTTCCTACGAGCAGTACTTC.

The chain links TRBV2 to TRBJ2-7; D gene unclear. This CDR3 has 13 amino acids. Trimming shortened V by 4 bases and J by 3 bases, and 10 bases separated the two germline ends. Germline values: CDR1 SNHLY, CDR2 FYNNEI. CDR3 bases: TGTGCCAGCAGTGCCAGGTTCGGCTACGAGCAGTACTTC. Protein sequence: CASSARFGYEQYF.

The chain links TRBV5-5 to TRBJ1-2; 12 nucleotides align to TRBD1. V lost 4 bases and J lost 8; bases outside the gene matches: 12. The CDR3 extends over 16 amino acids. Germline V gene data show CDR1 as SGHKS and CDR2 as YYEKEE (reference sequence). CDR3 sequence: CASSRGTGGANYGYTF. The CDR3 nucleotides read TGTGCCAGCAGCCGAGGGACAGGGGGCGCAAATTACGGCTACACCTTC.

This clonotype was seen a handful of times. V and J are TRBV18 and TRBJ2-7; 7 positions agree with TRBD1. The ends lost 2 bases at V and 3 bases at J; junction bases unmatched: 4. CDR3 length: 14 residues. Germline loops: CDR1 KGHSH, CDR2 LQKENI. CDR3 loop: CASSPADRLYEQYF. The CDR3 DNA reads as TGTGCCAGCTCACCAGCGGACAGGCTCTACGAGCAGTACTTC.